These T cell receptor beta chains were read from a single sample in a study of blood T cell repertoires in COVID-19. Profiling relied on immunoSEQ multiplex PCR, and the TCRdb table lists in-frame clones only, not all of them. This table holds about 150,000 clones, less than 90% found once. Material for sequencing was peripheral blood. The origin of the receptors is a human donor with COVID-19, enrolled during active disease. The donor label of this sample is uncertain. Both conserved end residues are part of each CDR3. The D gene is left open where the match is weak. Not every row has a clone size; where given, it reads once, few, many or a size class.

V	size	J	D	DNA	CDR3
TRBV5-1	.	TRBJ2-6	.	TGCGCCAGCAGCTTAGGGGGCTCTGGGGCCAACGTCCTGACTTTC	CASSLGGSGANVLTF
TRBV24-1	.	TRBJ2-2	TRBD1	TGTGCCACCAGTGATTCCGGGACAGGGGGCCCCGGGGAGCTGTTTTTT	CATSDSGTGGPGELFF
TRBV27	.	TRBJ2-5	TRBD1	TGTGCCAGCAGACGGACAGGGGGGGAGACCCAGTACTTC	CASRRTGGETQYF
TRBV7-9	.	TRBJ2-1	.	TGTGCCAGCAGTTATGACAGGATTAACGATGAGCAGTTCTTC	CASSYDRINDEQFF
TRBV19	.	TRBJ2-7	.	TGTGCCAGTAGTATCACAGGGGGGGACAACGAGCAGTACTTC	CASSITGGDNEQYF
TRBV11-2	.	TRBJ1-5	.	TGTGCCAGCAGCTTAGGCACAGTCTACAATCAAGCCCAGCATTTT	CASSLGTVYNQAQHF
TRBV27	.	TRBJ1-4	.	TGTGCCAGCAGTTTACGCCCGGGAGGGGCGGAAGCAACTAATGAAAAACTGTTTTTT	CASSLRPGGAEATNEKLFF
TRBV2	.	TRBJ2-2	.	TGTGCCAGCAGTGAAATAGGAGCGAACACCGGGGAGCTGTTTTTT	CASSEIGANTGELFF
TRBV7-3	.	TRBJ2-5	.	TGTGCCAGCAGCTTAACCGCGGGAACCCAGTACTTC	CASSLTAGTQYF
TRBV6-5	.	TRBJ1-2	.	TGTGCCACCAAGGAGGCCGCGGGGGGCTTCTATGGCTACACCTTC	CATKEAAGGFYGYTF
TRBV9	.	TRBJ2-1	TRBD2	TGTGCCAGCAGCTTAACTAGCGGGGCCTACAATGAGCAGTTCTTC	CASSLTSGAYNEQFF
TRBV6-5	few	TRBJ1-6	.	TGTGCCAGCAGCCCGGGAAACTATAATTCACCCCTCCACTTT	CASSPGNYNSPLHF
TRBV2	.	TRBJ2-3	.	TGTGCCAGCATTTCGCCACCAGGCAGCGGCGGAGATACGCAGTATTTT	CASISPPGSGGDTQYF
TRBV6-6	.	TRBJ1-1	.	TGTGCCAGCAGTCCACCAACAGGGAACACTGAAGCTTTCTTT	CASSPPTGNTEAFF
TRBV29-1	few	TRBJ2-2	.	TGCAGCGTTGAAGATTACAGTTTCACCGGGGAGCTGTTTTTT	CSVEDYSFTGELFF
TRBV11-2	.	TRBJ2-3	.	TGTGCCAGCAGCTTAGATCGCGTGGGGCTAGCGCCTAGCACAGATACGCAGTATTTT	CASSLDRVGLAPSTDTQYF
TRBV7-9	.	TRBJ1-1	.	TGTGCCAGCAGCTCCTGGGACAATTTGAACACTGAAGCTTTCTTT	CASSSWDNLNTEAFF
TRBV10-3	.	TRBJ2-1	.	TGTGCCATCTCAATGAGGGACAATGAGCAGTTCTTC	CAISMRDNEQFF
TRBV12-3/TRBV12-4	.	TRBJ2-5	.	TGTGCCAGCAGTTTAGTAGAGGCAGAGACCCAGTACTTC	CASSLVEAETQYF
TRBV10-1	.	TRBJ2-1	TRBD2	TGCGCCAGCAGTGAGTCAGGCGGGAGGAGTGAGCAGTTCTTC	CASSESGGRSEQFF
TRBV7-9	.	TRBJ1-4	.	TGTGCCAGCAGCTTGGGTCGCGGGGCTCAAACTAATGAAAAACTGTTTTTT	CASSLGRGAQTNEKLFF
TRBV6-5	.	TRBJ1-1	.	TGTGCCAGCACCCCCGCCGGGGGGCCGGGCACTGAAGCTTTCTTT	CASTPAGGPGTEAFF
TRBV6-2/TRBV6-3	once	TRBJ1-4	TRBD1	TGTGCCAGCAGTCCCCGGACAGGGGGCTCCGAAAAACTGTTTTTT	CASSPRTGGSEKLFF
TRBV12-3/TRBV12-4	once	TRBJ1-2	.	TGTGCCAGCAGTTTCGATCGGGGGGGTGGCTACACCTTC	CASSFDRGGGYTF
TRBV6-1	.	TRBJ1-6	TRBD1	TGTGCCAGCAGTGAGTTGGGGACAGGGTCCGATTCACCCCTCCACTTT	CASSELGTGSDSPLHF
TRBV6-5	once	TRBJ1-2	.	TGTGCCAGCAGTTACGACAGGCACCACTATGGCTACACCTTC	CASSYDRHHYGYTF
TRBV29-1	.	TRBJ1-1	.	TGCAGCGTTGAAGATCGTAGGAACACTGAAGCTTTCTTT	CSVEDRRNTEAFF
TRBV6-5	.	TRBJ1-6	.	TGTGCCAGCAGTTACTCGTCTCAGGGGCTCAGCCTCCACTTT	CASSYSSQGLSLHF
TRBV14	few	TRBJ2-5	TRBD2	TGTGCCAGCAGCCAGTATATGGGAGGGCCAGAGACCCAGTACTTC	CASSQYMGGPETQYF
TRBV2	.	TRBJ2-1	TRBD2	TGTGCCAGCAGTGAGGGAGGGGCGCAGTTCTTC	CASSEGGAQFF
TRBV11-3	.	TRBJ1-1	.	TGTGCCAGCGACTCCATGGACTTAACTGAAGCTTTCTTT	CASDSMDLTEAFF
TRBV11-2	.	TRBJ2-7	.	TGTGCCAGCCGAAACCTCCGGGACAACTCCTACGAGCAGTACTTC	CASRNLRDNSYEQYF
TRBV9	.	TRBJ1-1	TRBD1	TGTGCCAGCAGCATCGGACAGGAGAACACTGAAGCTTTCTTT	CASSIGQENTEAFF
TRBV11-2	few	TRBJ2-7	TRBD2	TGTGCCAGCAGCCACACGTCTCCAGGACTAGCTTACGTTCCGTACGAGCAGTACTTC	CASSHTSPGLAYVPYEQYF
TRBV30	.	TRBJ1-6	TRBD1	TGTGCCTGGTCCTTCAGGGGGCGCGGTTCACCCCTCCACTTT	CAWSFRGRGSPLHF
TRBV5-1	.	TRBJ1-2	.	TGCGCCAGCAGCCTTGACAGTTATGGCTACACCTTC	CASSLDSYGYTF
TRBV9	.	TRBJ1-4	.	TGTGCCAGCAGCGTAGGAGCAGGGTCTAATGAAAAACTGTTTTTT	CASSVGAGSNEKLFF
TRBV6-5	.	TRBJ1-1	.	TGTGCCAGCAGTCGCTCCAGGGGAACGGAAGCTTTCTTT	CASSRSRGTEAFF
TRBV7-9	.	TRBJ2-4	.	TGTGCCAGCAGCTTAAGTAGGGGCGAAATAGCCAAAAACATTCAGTACTTC	CASSLSRGEIAKNIQYF
TRBV19	.	TRBJ2-2	TRBD1	TGTGCCAGTAGTCCGAGACAGGGTCCGAACACCGGGGAGCTGTTTTTT	CASSPRQGPNTGELFF
TRBV5-5	few	TRBJ1-2	TRBD1	TGTGCCAGCAGCTTAGAAGCAGGGACAGGCGGCTACACCTTC	CASSLEAGTGGYTF
TRBV7-9	.	TRBJ2-7	.	TGTGCCAGCAGCTTACCGGGAAGCGAGCAGTACTTC	CASSLPGSEQYF
TRBV7-3	.	TRBJ1-1	.	TGTGCCAGCAGCTCCCCCGGGGACACTGAAGCTTTCTTT	CASSSPGDTEAFF
TRBV5-1	.	TRBJ2-2	TRBD1	TGCGCCAGCAGCTTCGGACCATTGGGACAGGGGACGAACACCGGGGAGCTGTTTTTT	CASSFGPLGQGTNTGELFF
TRBV10-3	.	TRBJ2-1	.	TGTGCCATCAGTGAGGGCGGGACAGAATACAATGAGCAGTTCTTC	CAISEGGTEYNEQFF
TRBV2	.	TRBJ1-3	.	TGTGCCAGCAGTGTCGTGGGGAGTAACACCATATATTTT	CASSVVGSNTIYF
TRBV15	.	TRBJ2-7	TRBD2	TGTGCCACCAGCACCCTAGCGGGGGGATCCTACGAGCAGTACTTC	CATSTLAGGSYEQYF
TRBV6-2/TRBV6-3	.	TRBJ1-1	.	TGTGCCAGCAGTTACGGTGAGCTGAACACTGAAGCTTTCTTT	CASSYGELNTEAFF
TRBV6-5	few	TRBJ1-1	.	TGTGCCAGCTGGGGGCTGACTAAAGCTTTCTTT	CASWGLTKAFF
TRBV7-9	.	TRBJ1-5	.	TGTGCCAGCGGGCTGAATCAGCCCCAGCATTTT	CASGLNQPQHF
TRBV18	.	TRBJ2-1	TRBD2	TGTGCCAGCTCACCCCAGACCCCTAGCGGGGGGGTCGATGAGCAGTTCTTC	CASSPQTPSGGVDEQFF
TRBV6-5	.	TRBJ1-1	.	TGTGCCAGCAGTTCGACAGTTAACACTGAAGCTTTCTTT	CASSSTVNTEAFF